The following is a T cell receptor beta chain sequence with its context. The CDR3 has 14 amino acids. J was trimmed by 8 bases and V by 0 bases; bases with no gene match: 4. The germline V gene has CDR1 LNHDA and CDR2 SQIVND (reference sequence). These data come from a study of identical twins' blood T cells. TCRdb re-called the 5' RACE reads through MiXCR, storing one row per CDR3 protein. The sample includes fewer than 450,000 distinct CDR3 sequences, about 28% of them seen just once. Input material: PBMCs. This sequence joins TRBV19 and TRBJ2-1; 7 bases are a match to TRBD2. The clonotype was recovered from a woman between 18 and 49 years old in good health. The CDR3 loop is CASSIDRGRDEQFF. The CDR3 DNA is TGTGCCAGTAGTATAGATCGGGGGAGGGATGAGCAGTTCTTC.